One TCR beta chain is described in this entry. Its antigen is currently unknown. The sample belongs to a study of immune evolution from preneoplasia to lung adenocarcinoma. Across the whole study: HLA loss of heterozygosity: under 7.5% AIS, around 16% MIA, over 30% ADC, none AAH. Whole-study results and caveats: Clonality was highest in normal lung, lower in later-stage lesions apparently. KRAS-mutant nodules had the highest T cell clonality.

Produced via immunoSEQ multiplex PCR; TCRdb's table is partial and in-frame only. The repertoire holds approximately 6,100 clones, with about 73% as singletons. Patient tissue came from resections in Japan or China, 2014–2017. Germline V CDR1 and CDR2: MDHEN, SYDVKM. V was clipped by 3 bases and J by 4 bases; unmatched bases: 1. The CDR3 runs 14 residues. This receptor was obtained from a person between 55 and 80 years old with lung adenocarcinoma. The sequencing input was FFPE lung adenocarcinoma in situ tissue. This chain joins TRBV28 and TRBJ1-5; 9 bases are a match to TRBD1. CDR3 protein: CASSLTGGNQPQHF. The CDR3 DNA sequence: TGTGCCAGCAGTTTGACAGGGGGAAATCAGCCCCAGCATTTT.